Described below is a single T cell receptor (beta chain) sequence and its context. TCRdb's copy holds only in-frame clones and misses some; the assay was immunoSEQ multiplex PCR. The sample yields roughly 150,000 clones, roughly 78% seen once. Germline lookup yields CDR1 LGHDT and CDR2 YNNKEL (reference sequence). The CDR3 length is 17 residues. Trimming removed 0 bases from V and 10 bases from J, with 21 bases in between. Assignment of participants to cohorts was predicated upon participant-reported clinical history. The sample originates from a study of blood T cell repertoires in COVID-19. Study-wide context: There were acute and convalescent COVID-19 samples, and they came from the United States, Italy and Spain. Nucleic acid was either cDNA or gDNA, and it came from T cells, B-cell-depleted T cells, or PBMCs.

Sequenced input: PBMCs or T cells enriched from blood (not recorded which). The chain recombines TRBV3-1 (or the pseudogene TRBV3-2) with TRBJ1-4; a weak D match, TRBD1 (5 bases). The TCR sequence derives from a woman aged 70-85 years in a cohort exposed to, infected with or recovered from COVID-19 (not recorded which). DNA of the CDR3: TGTGCCAGCAGCCAAGATTGGTCCGGGACTGGGAGCGGAAAACTGTTTTTT. Residues: CASSQDWSGTGSGKLFF.